This TCR beta chain is drawn from a study of cytomegalovirus exposure and HLA in healthy donors. Trimming shortened V by 3 bases and J by 2 bases, and 5 bases separated the two germline ends. The CDR3 consists of 13 residues. Looked up from germline, CDR1 is SNHLY and CDR2 is FYNNEI. The PCR used 60 Vbeta and 13 Jbeta primers. Assay used: immunoSEQ multiplex PCR; TCRdb lists only in-frame clones, some missing. Here the sample spans about 140,000 clones, 70% to 85% being singletons. The sequence came from a woman aged 40 to 49 in good health and CMV-seronegative. Sequencing was carried out using PBMCs. The gene calls are TRBV2 and TRBJ2-4; D unclear. CDR3 in DNA: TGTGCCAGCAGTGACAGGACCAAAAACATTCAGTACTTC. Protein product: CASSDRTKNIQYF. The full variable domain, in which reference TRBV2 and TRBJ2-4 provide the parts outside the CDR3, is EPEVTQTPSHQVTQMGQEVILRCVPISNHLYFYWYRQILGQKVEFLVSFYNNEISEKSEIFDDQFSVERPDGSNFTLKIRSTKLEDSAMYFCASSDRTKNIQYFGAGTRLSVL.